The rows below give T cell receptor beta chains drawn from one sample of a study of cytomegalovirus exposure and HLA in healthy donors. Clones were sequenced by immunoSEQ multiplex PCR, and TCRdb holds only the in-frame ones, with some missing. The sample contains some 120,000 clones, around 85% of which appear only once. The sequenced sample was PBMCs. Receptors were obtained from a woman aged 25 to 39 in good health and CMV-seropositive. Each CDR3 is given with its conserved first and last residue. D genes are given only for firm matches. A clone size is listed for some rows: how often the clone was seen (once, few, many), or a class if it is expanded.

>TRBJ2-1|once|NA|TRBV29-1
TGCAGCGTTGCGGGTTACAATGAGCAGTTCTTC
CSVAGYNEQFF
>TRBJ1-2|NA|NA|TRBV10-3
TGTGCCATCAGTGACTCCCGCAGGGTGGTTGGCTACACCTTC
CAISDSRRVVGYTF
>TRBJ2-3|NA|TRBD2|TRBV25-1
TGTGCCAGCAGAAGTTCGGGAGGGGGGGCGGATACGCAGTATTTT
CASRSSGGGADTQYF
>TRBJ1-2|NA|TRBD1|TRBV2
TGTGCCAGCACGGGGACAGCCAACTATGGCTACACCTTC
CASTGTANYGYTF
>TRBJ1-2|NA|NA|TRBV7-2
TGTGCCAGCAGCATAAATCCCGGGACTAAGTTGGGGAACTATGGCTACACCTTC
CASSINPGTKLGNYGYTF
>TRBJ1-1|NA|TRBD1|TRBV5-1
TGCGCCAGCAGCCCCGGGACAGGGACCCCTGAAGCTTTCTTT
CASSPGTGTPEAFF
>TRBJ2-3|once|TRBD2|TRBV19
TGTGCCAGTAGTAGAAAGGGACTAGCGGGGGACATAGGCGCTAGCACAGATACGCAGTATTTT
CASSRKGLAGDIGASTDTQYF
>TRBJ1-2|once|TRBD1|TRBV19
TGTGCCAGTAGGACCGGGACAGAGAACTATGGCTACACCTTC
CASRTGTENYGYTF
>TRBJ2-1|NA|NA|TRBV6-5
TGTGCCAGCAGGGGGCGCCCTAGCTCCTACAATGAGCAGTTCTTC
CASRGRPSSYNEQFF
>TRBJ2-7|NA|NA|TRBV28
TGTGCCAGCAGTTGGGCCCTCTCCCCCTACGAGCAGTACTTC
CASSWALSPYEQYF
>TRBJ2-7|NA|NA|TRBV21-1
TGTGCCAGCAGCAAAGCGCGGGACGGGATGTCAGCGCAGTACTTC
CASSKARDGMSAQYF
>TRBJ1-5|NA|NA|TRBV30
TGTGCCTGGAGCGCGGGGAATTACGATCAGCCCCAGCATTTT
CAWSAGNYDQPQHF
>TRBJ1-1|NA|TRBD1|TRBV6-1
TGTGCCAGCGGACAGGTCCCTACCACTGAAGCTTTCTTT
CASGQVPTTEAFF
>TRBJ2-3|once|TRBD2|TRBV9
TGTGCCAGCAGCTTCGGGACTAGCGCAGATACGCAGTATTTT
CASSFGTSADTQYF
>TRBJ1-3|NA|NA|TRBV11-2
TGTGCCAGCAGCCCTAGCCCAGGGAGGCCTGGAAACACCATATATTTT
CASSPSPGRPGNTIYF
>TRBJ1-2|once|NA|TRBV5-4
TGTGCCAGCAGCTGGGGACTGTCGGTTAACTATGGCTACACCTTC
CASSWGLSVNYGYTF
>TRBJ1-1|NA|TRBD1|TRBV7-9
TGTGCCAGCAGTGTACCCGTCAAACAGGGGCGAAACACTGAAGCTTTCTTT
CASSVPVKQGRNTEAFF